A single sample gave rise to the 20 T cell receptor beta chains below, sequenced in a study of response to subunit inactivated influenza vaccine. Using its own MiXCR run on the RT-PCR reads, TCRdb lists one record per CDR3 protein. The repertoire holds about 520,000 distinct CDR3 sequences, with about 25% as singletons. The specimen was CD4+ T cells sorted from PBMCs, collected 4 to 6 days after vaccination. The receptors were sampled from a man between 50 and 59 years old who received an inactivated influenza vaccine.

DNA of the CDR3: TGTGCCAGCAAATTCGACGCGGGGAGTTATGGCTACACCTTC. Translation: CASKFDAGSYGYTF. The chain employs TRBV6-1 and TRBJ1-2; D unresolved. The CDR3 runs to 14 residues. Germline V gene lookup returns CDR1 MNHNS and CDR2 SASEGT. Trimming shortened V by 7 bases and J by 5 bases, and 17 bases separated the two germline ends.

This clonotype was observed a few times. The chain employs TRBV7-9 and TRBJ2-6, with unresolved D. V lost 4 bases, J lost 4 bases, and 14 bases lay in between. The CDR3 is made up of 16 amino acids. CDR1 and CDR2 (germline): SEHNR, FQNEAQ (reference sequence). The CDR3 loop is CASSSLGPAGANVLTF. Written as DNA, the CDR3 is TGTGCCAGCAGCTCCCTCGGCCCAGCGGGGGCCAACGTCCTGACTTTC.

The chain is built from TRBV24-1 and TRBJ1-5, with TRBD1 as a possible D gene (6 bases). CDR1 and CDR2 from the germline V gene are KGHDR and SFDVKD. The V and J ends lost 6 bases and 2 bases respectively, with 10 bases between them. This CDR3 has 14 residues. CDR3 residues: CATSSRGGNQPQHF. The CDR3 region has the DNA TGTGCCACCAGTTCCAGGGGCGGCAATCAGCCCCAGCATTTT.

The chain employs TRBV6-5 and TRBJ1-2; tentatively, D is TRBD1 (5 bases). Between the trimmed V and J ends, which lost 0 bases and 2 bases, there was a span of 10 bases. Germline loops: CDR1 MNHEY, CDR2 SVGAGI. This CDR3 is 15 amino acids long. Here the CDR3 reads CASSYSIRTNYGYTF. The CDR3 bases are TGTGCCAGCAGTTACTCGATAAGGACAAACTATGGCTACACCTTC.

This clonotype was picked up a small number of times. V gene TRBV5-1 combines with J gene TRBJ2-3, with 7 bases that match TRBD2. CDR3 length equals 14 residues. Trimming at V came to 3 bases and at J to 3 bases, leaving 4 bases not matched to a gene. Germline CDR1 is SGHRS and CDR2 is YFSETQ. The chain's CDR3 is CASSSAGYTDTQYF. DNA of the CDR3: TGCGCCAGCAGCTCAGCGGGGTATACAGATACGCAGTATTTT.

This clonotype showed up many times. CDR3 nucleotide sequence: TGTGCCAGCAGCTTAGGCAGCTCTGGAAACACCATATATTTT. Translation gives CASSLGSSGNTIYF. V usage is TRBV11-2 and J usage is TRBJ1-3; D is undetermined. Trimming removed 1 base from V and 0 bases from J, with 4 bases in between. This CDR3 has 14 residues. CDR1 SGHAT and CDR2 FQNNGV come from the germline V gene.

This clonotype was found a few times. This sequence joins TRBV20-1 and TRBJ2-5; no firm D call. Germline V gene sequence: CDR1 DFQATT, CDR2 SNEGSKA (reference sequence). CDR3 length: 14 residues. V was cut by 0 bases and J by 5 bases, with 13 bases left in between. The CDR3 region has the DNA TGCAGTGCTAGAGATAGGTCAAGAAGGGAGACCCAGTACTTC. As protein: CSARDRSRRETQYF.

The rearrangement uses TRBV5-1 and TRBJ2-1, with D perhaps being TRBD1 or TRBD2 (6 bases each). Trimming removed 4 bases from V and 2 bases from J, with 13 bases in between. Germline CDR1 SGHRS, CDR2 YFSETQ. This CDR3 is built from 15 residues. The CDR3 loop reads CASSPGGRAYNEQFF. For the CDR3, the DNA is TGCGCCAGCAGCCCTGGGGGGCGCGCCTACAATGAGCAGTTCTTC.

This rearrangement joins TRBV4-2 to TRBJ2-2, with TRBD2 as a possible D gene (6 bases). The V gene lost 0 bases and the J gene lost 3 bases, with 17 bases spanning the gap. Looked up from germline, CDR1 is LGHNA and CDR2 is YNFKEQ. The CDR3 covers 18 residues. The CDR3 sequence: CASSQDGARRGYTGELFF. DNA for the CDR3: TGTGCCAGCAGCCAAGATGGGGCTCGGCGGGGATACACCGGGGAGCTGTTTTTT.

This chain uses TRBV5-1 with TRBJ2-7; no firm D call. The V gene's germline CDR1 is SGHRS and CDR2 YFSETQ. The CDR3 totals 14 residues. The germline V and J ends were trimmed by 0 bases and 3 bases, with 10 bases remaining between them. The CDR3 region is CASSLGADGYEQYF. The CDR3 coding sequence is TGCGCCAGCAGCTTGGGGGCCGATGGCTACGAGCAGTACTTC.

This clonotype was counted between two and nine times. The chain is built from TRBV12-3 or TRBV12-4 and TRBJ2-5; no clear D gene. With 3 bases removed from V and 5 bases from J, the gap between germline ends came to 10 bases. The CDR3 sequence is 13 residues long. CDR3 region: CASSLPLGETQYF. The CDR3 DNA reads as TGTGCCAGCAGTTTGCCCCTCGGGGAGACCCAGTACTTC.

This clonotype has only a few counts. DNA of the CDR3: TGCAGTGCTCCCGAGACGGGATACAATGAGCAGTTCTTC. Translated: CSAPETGYNEQFF. This chain joins TRBV20-1 and TRBJ2-1; D perhaps matches TRBD2 (5 bases). Germline CDR1 and CDR2: DFQATT and SNEGSKA (reference sequence). This CDR3 comprises 13 residues. V shed 5 bases and J shed 4 bases, with 12 bases lying between them.

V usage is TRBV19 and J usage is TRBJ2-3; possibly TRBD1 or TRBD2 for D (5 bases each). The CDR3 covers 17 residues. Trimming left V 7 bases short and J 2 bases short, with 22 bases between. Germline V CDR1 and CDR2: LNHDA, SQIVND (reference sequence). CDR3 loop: CASTGTGRFLATDTQYF. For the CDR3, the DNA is TGTGCCAGTACTGGTACGGGACGATTTTTGGCCACAGATACGCAGTATTTT.

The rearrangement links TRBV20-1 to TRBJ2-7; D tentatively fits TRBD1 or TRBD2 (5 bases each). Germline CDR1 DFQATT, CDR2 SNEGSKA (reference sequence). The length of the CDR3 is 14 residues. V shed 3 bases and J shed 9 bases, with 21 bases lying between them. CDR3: CSARPTGPAPWQYF. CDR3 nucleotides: TGCAGTGCTAGGCCGACGGGACCAGCGCCATGGCAGTACTTC.

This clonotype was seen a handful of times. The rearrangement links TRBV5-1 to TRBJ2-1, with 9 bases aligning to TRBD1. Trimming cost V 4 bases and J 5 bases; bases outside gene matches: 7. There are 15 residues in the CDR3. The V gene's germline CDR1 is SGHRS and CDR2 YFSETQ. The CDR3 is CASSQGQGWDNEQFF. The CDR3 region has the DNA TGCGCCAGCAGCCAAGGACAGGGGTGGGACAATGAGCAGTTCTTC.

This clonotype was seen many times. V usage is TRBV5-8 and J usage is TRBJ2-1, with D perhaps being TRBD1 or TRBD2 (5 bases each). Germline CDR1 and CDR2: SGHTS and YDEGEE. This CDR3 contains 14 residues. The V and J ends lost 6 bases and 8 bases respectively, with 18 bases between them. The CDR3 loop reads CASTLRAGRDEQFF. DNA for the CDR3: TGTGCCAGCACCCTCCGGGCAGGGCGGGATGAGCAGTTCTTC.

The DNA of the CDR3 is TGTGCCAGCAGCTTAGCGATCTGGGGGGAGACCCAGTACTTC. Translating it yields CASSLAIWGETQYF. This chain joins TRBV7-8 and TRBJ2-5; D assignment may be TRBD1 or TRBD2 (5 bases each). Looked up from germline, CDR1 is SGHVS and CDR2 is FQNEAQ. The V end lost 0 bases, the J end lost 5 bases, and 10 bases lay between the germline ends. This CDR3 is built from 14 residues.

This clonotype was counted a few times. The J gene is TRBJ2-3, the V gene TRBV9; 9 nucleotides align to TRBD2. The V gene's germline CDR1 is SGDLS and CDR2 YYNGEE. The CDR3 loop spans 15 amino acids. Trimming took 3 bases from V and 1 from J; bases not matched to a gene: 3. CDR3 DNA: TGTGCCAGCAGCGCTAGCGGGACTCGCACAGATACGCAGTATTTT. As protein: CASSASGTRTDTQYF.

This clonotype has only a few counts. The CDR3 DNA reads TGTGCCAGCAGGGCATCGGGACAGGGGGCCTATGAGCAGTTCTTC. Its translation: CASRASGQGAYEQFF. The V call is TRBV12-3 or TRBV12-4, the J call TRBJ2-1; 12 positions agree with TRBD1. The CDR3 extends over 15 amino acids. The J segment lost 8 bases and the V segment lost 6 bases, leaving 8 bases of the junction unmatched.

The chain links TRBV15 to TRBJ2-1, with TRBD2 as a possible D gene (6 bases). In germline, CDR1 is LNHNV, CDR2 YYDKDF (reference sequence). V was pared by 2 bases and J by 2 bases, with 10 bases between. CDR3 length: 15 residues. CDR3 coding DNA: TGTGCCACCAGCAGACTAGCGAAAACCTACAATGAGCAGTTCTTC. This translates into CATSRLAKTYNEQFF.